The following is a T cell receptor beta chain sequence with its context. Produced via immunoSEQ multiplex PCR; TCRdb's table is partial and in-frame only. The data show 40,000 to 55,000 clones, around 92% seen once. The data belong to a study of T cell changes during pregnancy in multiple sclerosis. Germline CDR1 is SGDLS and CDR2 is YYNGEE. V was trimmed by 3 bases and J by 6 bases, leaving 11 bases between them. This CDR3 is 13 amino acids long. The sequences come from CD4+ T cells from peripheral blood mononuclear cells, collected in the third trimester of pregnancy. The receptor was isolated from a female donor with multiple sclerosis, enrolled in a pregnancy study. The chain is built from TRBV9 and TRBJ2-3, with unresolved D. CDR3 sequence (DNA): TGTGCCAGCAGCGCTGATGAGGTGGATACGCAGTATTTT. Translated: CASSADEVDTQYF.